This entry lists 11 T cell receptor beta chains sequenced from one sample in a study of identical twins. TCRdb reprocessed the 5' RACE reads via MiXCR and lists one record per CDR3 protein. This table has 1.5 million to 2 million distinct CDR3 sequences, roughly a third appearing once. The material sequenced was cord blood. The receptors shown here come from a newborn girl in good health.

The chain couples TRBV20-1 to TRBJ2-3; 10 nucleotides agree with TRBD2. CDR1 is DFQATT, CDR2 SNEGSKA, per germline (reference sequence). V trimming: 2 bases; J trimming: 4 bases; junction bases outside the gene matches: 6. CDR3 length: 15 amino acids. In DNA, the CDR3 is TGCAGTGCTAGACAAGCGGGGGGGCGGGCAGATACGCAGTATTTT. Its translation: CSARQAGGRADTQYF.

V usage is TRBV20-1 and J usage is TRBJ2-3, with 12 bases identical to TRBD1. J gave up 4 bases and V 0 bases, and 5 bases lay outside the gene matches. The germline V gene encodes CDR1 DFQATT and CDR2 SNEGSKA (reference sequence). The CDR3 is made up of 16 amino acids. The CDR3 DNA is TGCAGTGCTAGAGATCTCCGGGACAGGGGGCCAGATACGCAGTATTTT. This gives the protein CSARDLRDRGPDTQYF.

This clonotype was recorded only once. This chain joins TRBV6-6 and TRBJ2-7; 9 bases match TRBD1. CDR3 length: 15 residues. Per germline, CDR1 MNHNY and CDR2 SVGAGI (reference sequence). V shed 2 bases, J shed 0 bases, and the junction held 2 bases outside the gene matches. CDR3 sequence reads: CASSYGDRASYEQYF. CDR3 DNA sequence: TGTGCCAGCAGTTACGGGGACAGGGCCTCCTACGAGCAGTACTTC.

This clonotype was seen only a few times. The V call is TRBV20-1, the J call TRBJ1-6; D perhaps matches TRBD1 (5 bases). CDR3 length: 17 residues. Per germline, CDR1 DFQATT and CDR2 SNEGSKA (reference sequence). Between the trimmed V and J ends, which lost 3 bases and 7 bases, there was a span of 22 bases. The CDR3 loop reads CSASSGTTLGGNSPLHF. As DNA, the CDR3 is TGCAGTGCTAGTAGTGGGACTACGCTCGGAGGGAATTCACCCCTCCACTTT.

The chain combines TRBV4-2 with TRBJ1-2; D is perhaps TRBD1 (5 bases). The CDR3 has 14 amino acids. Trimming removed 0 bases at V and 6 bases at J, with 11 bases between. Per germline, CDR1 LGHNA and CDR2 YNFKEQ. The CDR3 protein is CASSQDMGGDGYTF. CDR3 coding DNA: TGTGCCAGCAGCCAAGATATGGGAGGGGATGGCTACACCTTC.

V and J are TRBV28 and TRBJ2-4; a weak D match, TRBD2 (5 bases). Trimming removed 1 base at V and 13 bases at J, with 23 bases between. This CDR3 region has 16 residues. Germline CDR1 is MDHEN and CDR2 is SYDVKM. Here the CDR3 reads CASSLFGRGNGLGQYF. DNA for the CDR3: TGTGCCAGCAGTTTATTCGGACGGGGAAACGGTCTTGGGCAGTACTTC.

The gene calls are TRBV27 and TRBJ2-2, with TRBD2 matching 8 bases. This CDR3 has 15 residues. V was clipped by 0 bases and J by 5 bases; unmatched bases: 2. Germline CDR1 is MNHEY and CDR2 is SMNVEV (reference sequence). The CDR3 here is CASSLSPSGTGELFF. In DNA form, the CDR3 reads TGTGCCAGCAGTTTATCACCTAGCGGGACCGGGGAGCTGTTTTTT.

V and J are TRBV5-6 and TRBJ1-5, with D unresolved. The germline gives CDR1 SGHDT, CDR2 YYEEEE. V lost 0 bases and J 6 bases, leaving 10 bases between the germline ends. The CDR3 has 14 residues. CDR3 amino acids: CASSLGKLRQPQHF. CDR3 DNA sequence: TGTGCCAGCAGCTTGGGTAAGCTCCGTCAGCCCCAGCATTTT.

CDR3 nucleotide sequence: TGCAGTGCTACCTGGCGCGAGCAGTACTTC. It specifies CSATWREQYF. The V gene is TRBV20-1, the J gene TRBJ2-7, with D unresolved. V was trimmed by 4 bases and J by 6 bases, leaving 7 bases between them. CDR1 DFQATT and CDR2 SNEGSKA come from the germline V gene (reference sequence). The CDR3 is 10 amino acids.

V and J are TRBV7-2 and TRBJ2-1; D remains unclear. V lost 1 base and J lost 8, with 15 bases in between. CDR3 length: 15 residues. CDR1 and CDR2 (germline): SGHTA, FQGNSA. CDR3 bases: TGTGCCAGCAGCTTAGGATTCCTTGCGAATTATGAGCAGTTCTTC. It translates to CASSLGFLANYEQFF.

This clonotype was recorded a few times. The V call is TRBV10-3, the J call TRBJ2-5; 7 nucleotides line up with TRBD2. This CDR3 is built from 13 residues. Germline CDR1 and CDR2: ENHRY and SYGVKD. V trimming: 6 bases; J trimming: 4 bases; junction bases outside the gene matches: 5. CDR3 amino acids: CAISWGLRETQYF. The CDR3 DNA reads as TGTGCCATCAGCTGGGGACTACGAGAGACCCAGTACTTC.